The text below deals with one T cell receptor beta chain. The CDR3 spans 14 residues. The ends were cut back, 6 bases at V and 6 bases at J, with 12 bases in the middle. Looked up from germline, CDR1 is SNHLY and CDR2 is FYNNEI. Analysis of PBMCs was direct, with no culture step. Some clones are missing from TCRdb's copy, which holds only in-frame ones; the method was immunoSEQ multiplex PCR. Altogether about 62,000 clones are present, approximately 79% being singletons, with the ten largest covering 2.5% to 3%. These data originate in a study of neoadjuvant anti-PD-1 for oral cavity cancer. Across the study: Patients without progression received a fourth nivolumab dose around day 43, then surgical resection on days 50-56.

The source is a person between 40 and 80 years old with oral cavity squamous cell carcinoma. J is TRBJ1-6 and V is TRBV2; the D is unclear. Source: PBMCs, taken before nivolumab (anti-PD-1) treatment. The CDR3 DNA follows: TGTGCCAGCAGATCCGAACCCCCTAATTCACCCCTCCACTTT. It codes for CASRSEPPNSPLHF.